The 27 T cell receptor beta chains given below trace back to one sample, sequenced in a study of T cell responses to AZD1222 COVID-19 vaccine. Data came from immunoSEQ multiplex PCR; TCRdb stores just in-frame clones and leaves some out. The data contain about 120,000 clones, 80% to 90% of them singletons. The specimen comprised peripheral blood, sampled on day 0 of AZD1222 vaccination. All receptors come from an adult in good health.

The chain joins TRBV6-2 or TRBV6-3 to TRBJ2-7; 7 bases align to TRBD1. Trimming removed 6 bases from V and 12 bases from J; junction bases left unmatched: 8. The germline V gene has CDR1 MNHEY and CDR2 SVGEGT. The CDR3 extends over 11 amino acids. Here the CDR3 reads CASSATGVRYF. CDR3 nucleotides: TGTGCCAGCAGCGCAACAGGGGTGAGGTACTTC.

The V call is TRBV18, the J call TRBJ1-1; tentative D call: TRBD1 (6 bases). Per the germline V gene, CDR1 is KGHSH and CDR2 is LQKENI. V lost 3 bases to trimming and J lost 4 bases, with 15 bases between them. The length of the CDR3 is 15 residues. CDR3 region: CASSPIAGAATEAFF. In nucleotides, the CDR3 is TGTGCCAGCTCACCCATCGCAGGGGCTGCCACTGAAGCTTTCTTT.

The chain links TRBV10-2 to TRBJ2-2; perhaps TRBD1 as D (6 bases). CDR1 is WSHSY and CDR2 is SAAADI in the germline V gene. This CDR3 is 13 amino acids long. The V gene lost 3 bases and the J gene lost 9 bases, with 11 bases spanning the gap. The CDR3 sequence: CASSDLGARELFF. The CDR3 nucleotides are TGCGCCAGCAGTGACCTGGGGGCCAGGGAGCTGTTTTTT.

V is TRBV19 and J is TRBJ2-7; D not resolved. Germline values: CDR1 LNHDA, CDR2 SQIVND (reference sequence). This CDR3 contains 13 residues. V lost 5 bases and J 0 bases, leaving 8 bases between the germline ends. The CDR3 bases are TGTGCCAGTAGTCGGCAGCTCTCCTACGAGCAGTACTTC. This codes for CASSRQLSYEQYF.

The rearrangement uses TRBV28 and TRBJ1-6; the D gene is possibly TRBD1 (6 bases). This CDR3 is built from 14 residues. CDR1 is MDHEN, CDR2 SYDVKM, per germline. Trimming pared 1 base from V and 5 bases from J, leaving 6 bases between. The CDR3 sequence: CASSLYRDNSPLHF. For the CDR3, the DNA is TGTGCCAGCAGTTTATACAGGGATAATTCACCCCTCCACTTT.

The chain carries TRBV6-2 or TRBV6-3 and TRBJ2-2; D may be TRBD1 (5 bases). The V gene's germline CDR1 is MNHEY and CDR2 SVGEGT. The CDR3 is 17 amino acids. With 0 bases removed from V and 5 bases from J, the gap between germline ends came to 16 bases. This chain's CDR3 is CASSYSGAQGRTGELFF. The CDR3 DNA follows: TGTGCCAGCAGTTACTCTGGGGCCCAGGGCAGGACCGGGGAGCTGTTTTTT.

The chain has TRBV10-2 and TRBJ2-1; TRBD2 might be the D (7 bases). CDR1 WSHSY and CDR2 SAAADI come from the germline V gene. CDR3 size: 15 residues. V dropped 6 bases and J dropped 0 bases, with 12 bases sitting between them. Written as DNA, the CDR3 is TGCGCCAGCAGGTGGGGGGGGGCCTCCTACAATGAGCAGTTCTTC. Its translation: CASRWGGASYNEQFF.

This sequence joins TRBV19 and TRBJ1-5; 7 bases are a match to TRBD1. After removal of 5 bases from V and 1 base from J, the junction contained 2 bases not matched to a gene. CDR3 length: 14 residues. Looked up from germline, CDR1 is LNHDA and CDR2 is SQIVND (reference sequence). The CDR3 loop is CASSPGGSNQPQHF. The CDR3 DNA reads TGTGCCAGTAGTCCAGGGGGGAGCAATCAGCCCCAGCATTTT.

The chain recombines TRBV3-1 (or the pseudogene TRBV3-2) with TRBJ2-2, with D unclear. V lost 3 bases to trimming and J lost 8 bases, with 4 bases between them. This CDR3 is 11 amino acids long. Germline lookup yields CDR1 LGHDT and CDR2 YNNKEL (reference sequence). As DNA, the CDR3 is TGTGCCAGCAGCCAGAGGGGGGAGCTGTTTTTT. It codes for CASSQRGELFF.

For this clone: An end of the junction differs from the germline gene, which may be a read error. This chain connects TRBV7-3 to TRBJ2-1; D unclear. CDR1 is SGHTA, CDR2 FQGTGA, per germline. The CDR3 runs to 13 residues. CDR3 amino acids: CASSLPAQGPLIF. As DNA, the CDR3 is TGTGCCAGCAGCTTACCTGCCCAAGGGCCGTTGATCTTC. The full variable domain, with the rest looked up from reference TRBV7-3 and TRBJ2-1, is GAGVSQTPSNKVTEKGKYVELRCDPISGHTALYWYRQSLGQGPEFLIYFQGTGAADDSGLPNDRFFAVRPEGSVSTLKIQRTERGDSAVYLCASSLPAQGPLIFGPGTRLTVL.

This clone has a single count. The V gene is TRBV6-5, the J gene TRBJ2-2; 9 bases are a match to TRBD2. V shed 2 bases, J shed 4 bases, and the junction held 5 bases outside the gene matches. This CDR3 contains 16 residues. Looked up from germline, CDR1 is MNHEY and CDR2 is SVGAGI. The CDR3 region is CASSYGGRAPTGELFF. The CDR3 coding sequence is TGTGCCAGCAGTTACGGCGGGAGGGCCCCCACCGGGGAGCTGTTTTTT.

CDR3 amino acids: CASSLSRARTDTQYF. In nucleotides, the CDR3 is TGTGCCAGCAGCTTGAGCCGGGCTCGCACAGATACGCAGTATTTT. The chain is built from TRBV5-5 and TRBJ2-3; D not certain. Germline CDR1 SGHKS, CDR2 YYEKEE (reference sequence). The V end was cut by 1 base, the J end by 1 base, with 10 bases between. This CDR3 contains 15 residues.

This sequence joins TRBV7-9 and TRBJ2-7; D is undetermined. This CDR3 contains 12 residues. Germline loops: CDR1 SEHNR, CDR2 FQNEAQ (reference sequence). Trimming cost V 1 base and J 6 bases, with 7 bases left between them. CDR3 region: CASSLDLLEQYF. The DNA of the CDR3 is TGTGCCAGCAGCTTAGACCTTCTCGAGCAGTACTTC.

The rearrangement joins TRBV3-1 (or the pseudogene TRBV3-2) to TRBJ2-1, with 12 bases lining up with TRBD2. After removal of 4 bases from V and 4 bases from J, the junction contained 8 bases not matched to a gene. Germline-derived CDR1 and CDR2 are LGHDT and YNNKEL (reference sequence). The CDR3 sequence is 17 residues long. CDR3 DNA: TGTGCCAGCAGCCGAACGACGGGGACTAGCGGGTACAATGAGCAGTTCTTC. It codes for CASSRTTGTSGYNEQFF.

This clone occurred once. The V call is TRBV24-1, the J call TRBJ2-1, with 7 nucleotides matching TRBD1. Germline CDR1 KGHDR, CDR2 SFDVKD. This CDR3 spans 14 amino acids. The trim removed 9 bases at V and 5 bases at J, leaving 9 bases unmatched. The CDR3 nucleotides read TGTGCCACCGCCTACGGGACAGCCAACAATGAGCAGTTCTTC. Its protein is CATAYGTANNEQFF.

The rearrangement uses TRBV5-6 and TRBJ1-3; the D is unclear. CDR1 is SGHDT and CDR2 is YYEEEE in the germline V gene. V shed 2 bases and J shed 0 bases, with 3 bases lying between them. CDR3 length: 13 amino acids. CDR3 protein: CASSFGSGNTIYF. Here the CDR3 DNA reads TGTGCCAGCAGCTTCGGCTCTGGAAACACCATATATTTT.

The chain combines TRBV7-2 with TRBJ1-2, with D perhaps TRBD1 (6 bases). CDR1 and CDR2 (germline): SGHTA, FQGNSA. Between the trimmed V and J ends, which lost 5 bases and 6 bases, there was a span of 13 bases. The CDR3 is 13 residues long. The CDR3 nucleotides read TGTGCCAGCAGCCTAGACAGGATCGATGGCTACACCTTC. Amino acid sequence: CASSLDRIDGYTF.

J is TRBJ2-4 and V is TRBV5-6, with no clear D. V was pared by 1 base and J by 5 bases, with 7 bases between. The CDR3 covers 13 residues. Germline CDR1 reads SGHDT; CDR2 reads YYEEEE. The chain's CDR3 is CASSLQDQNIQYF. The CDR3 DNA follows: TGTGCCAGCAGCTTGCAGGACCAAAACATTCAGTACTTC. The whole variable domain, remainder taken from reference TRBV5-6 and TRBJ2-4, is DAGVTQSPTHLIKTRGQQVTLRCSPKSGHDTVSWYQQALGQGPQFIFQYYEEEERQRGNFPDRFSGHQFPNYSSELNVNALLLGDSALYLCASSLQDQNIQYFGAGTRLSVL.

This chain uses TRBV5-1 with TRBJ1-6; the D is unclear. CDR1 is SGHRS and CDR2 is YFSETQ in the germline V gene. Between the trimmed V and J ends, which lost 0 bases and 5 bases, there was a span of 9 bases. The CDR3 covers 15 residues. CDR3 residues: CASSLVGVNNSPLHF. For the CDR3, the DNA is TGCGCCAGCAGCTTGGTTGGGGTTAATAATTCACCCCTCCACTTT.

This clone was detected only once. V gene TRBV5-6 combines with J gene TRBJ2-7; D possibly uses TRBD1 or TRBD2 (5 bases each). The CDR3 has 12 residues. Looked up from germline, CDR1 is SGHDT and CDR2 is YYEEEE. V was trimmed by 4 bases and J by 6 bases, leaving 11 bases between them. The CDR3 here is CASSLYGGEQYF. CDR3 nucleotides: TGTGCCAGCAGCCTGTATGGGGGCGAGCAGTACTTC.

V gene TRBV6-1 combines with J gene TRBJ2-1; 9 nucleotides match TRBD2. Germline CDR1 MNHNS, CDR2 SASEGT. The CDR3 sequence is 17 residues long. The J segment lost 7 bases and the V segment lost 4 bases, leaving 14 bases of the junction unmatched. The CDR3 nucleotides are TGTGCCAGCAGTGTATTAGCGGGGGCCAACCTCCCGAATGAGCAGTTCTTC. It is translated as CASSVLAGANLPNEQFF.

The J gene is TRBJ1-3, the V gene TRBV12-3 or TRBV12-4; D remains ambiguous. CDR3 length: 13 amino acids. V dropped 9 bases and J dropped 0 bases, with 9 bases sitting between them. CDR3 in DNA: TGTGCCAGTGCCCTGGCCTCTGGAAACACCATATATTTT. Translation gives CASALASGNTIYF.

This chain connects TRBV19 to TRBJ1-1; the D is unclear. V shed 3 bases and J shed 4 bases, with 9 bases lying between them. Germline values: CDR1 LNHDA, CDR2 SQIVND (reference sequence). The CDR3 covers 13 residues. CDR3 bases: TGTGCCAGTAGTATTCCTCTGGGCACTGAAGCTTTCTTT. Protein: CASSIPLGTEAFF.

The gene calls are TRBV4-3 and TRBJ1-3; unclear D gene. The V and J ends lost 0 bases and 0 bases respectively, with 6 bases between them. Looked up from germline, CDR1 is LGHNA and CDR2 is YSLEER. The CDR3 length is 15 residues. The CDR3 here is CASSQDPDSGNTIYF. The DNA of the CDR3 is TGCGCCAGCAGCCAAGATCCGGACTCTGGAAACACCATATATTTT.

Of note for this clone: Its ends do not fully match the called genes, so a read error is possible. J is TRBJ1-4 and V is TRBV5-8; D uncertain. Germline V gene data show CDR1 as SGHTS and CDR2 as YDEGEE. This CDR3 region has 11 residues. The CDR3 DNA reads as TGTGCCAGCAGCCCGGAAAGGGTGCGTCGTTTT. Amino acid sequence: CASSPERVRRF.

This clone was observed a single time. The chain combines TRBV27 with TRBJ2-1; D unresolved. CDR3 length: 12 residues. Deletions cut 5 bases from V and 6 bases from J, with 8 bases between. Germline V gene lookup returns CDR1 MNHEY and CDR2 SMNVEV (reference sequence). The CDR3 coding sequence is TGTGCCAGCAGTCCCCGGCCCAATGAGCAGTTCTTC. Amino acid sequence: CASSPRPNEQFF.

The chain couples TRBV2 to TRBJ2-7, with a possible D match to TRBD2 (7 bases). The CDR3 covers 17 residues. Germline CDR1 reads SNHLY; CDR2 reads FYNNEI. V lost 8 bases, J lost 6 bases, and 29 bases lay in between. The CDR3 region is CASQHPPLGGATAEQYF. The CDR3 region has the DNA TGTGCCAGCCAGCACCCGCCTCTGGGGGGGGCGACCGCCGAGCAGTACTTC.